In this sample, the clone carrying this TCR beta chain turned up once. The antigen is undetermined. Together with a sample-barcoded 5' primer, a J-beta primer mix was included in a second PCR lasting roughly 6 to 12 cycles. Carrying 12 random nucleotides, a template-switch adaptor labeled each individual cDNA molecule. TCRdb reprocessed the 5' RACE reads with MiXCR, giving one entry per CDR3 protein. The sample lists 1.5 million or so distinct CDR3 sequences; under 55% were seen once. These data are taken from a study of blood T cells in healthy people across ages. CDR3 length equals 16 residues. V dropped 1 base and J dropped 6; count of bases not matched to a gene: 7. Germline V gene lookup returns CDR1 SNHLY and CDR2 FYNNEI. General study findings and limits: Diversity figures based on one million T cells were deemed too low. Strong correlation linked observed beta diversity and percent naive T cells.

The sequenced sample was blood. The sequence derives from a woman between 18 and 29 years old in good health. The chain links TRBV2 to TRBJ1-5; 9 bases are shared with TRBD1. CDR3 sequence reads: CASSEGTTGGGQPQHF. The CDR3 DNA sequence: TGTGCCAGCAGTGAAGGGACCACAGGGGGCGGTCAGCCCCAGCATTTT.